The clone carrying this T cell receptor (beta chain) was observed a handful of times. Its target is unknown. This specimen belongs to a study of T cell responses to AZD1222 COVID-19 vaccine. Sequencing used immunoSEQ multiplex PCR; TCRdb keeps in-frame clones, though not all of them. The sample lists 110,000 to 150,000 clones, roughly nine tenths seen once, with approximately 1.5% in the top ten. CDR1 and CDR2 from the germline V gene are SGHDN and FVKESK. Trimming took off 1 base at V and 7 bases at J, with 8 bases between the two ends. The CDR3 has 14 amino acids. Study-wide results and limits: Nearly half of the spike-specific TCRs reportedly recognize variant regions that carry no mutations. White British people made up most donors, females outnumbered males, and clonal diversity was possibly underestimated.

The source was peripheral blood, collected on day 0 of AZD1222 vaccination. This clonotype originated in an adult in good health. The rearrangement links TRBV14 to TRBJ1-6; D uncertain. The CDR3: CASSQGRLNSPLHF. CDR3 nucleotide sequence: TGTGCCAGCAGCCAAGGGCGGTTAAATTCACCCCTCCACTTT.